The following is a T cell receptor beta chain sequence with its context. The data were taken from a study of blood T cell repertoires in COVID-19. The table came from immunoSEQ multiplex PCR; TCRdb's copy has only in-frame clones and leaves some out. This table has 250,000 or so clones, approximately 90% appearing once. The receptor's source is a man aged 40-50 years who had been exposed to COVID-19. Input material: PBMCs or T cells enriched from blood (not recorded which).

CDR3 nucleotides: TGTGCCAGCACCCAAAGGGGGCTAGCGAATAAAGAGACCCAGTACTTC. Residues: CASTQRGLANKETQYF. The rearrangement links TRBV27 to TRBJ2-5; D might be TRBD1 (7 bases). The ends were cut back, 7 bases at V and 3 bases at J, with 21 bases in the middle. The germline V gene has CDR1 MNHEY and CDR2 SMNVEV (reference sequence). The CDR3 consists of 16 residues.